This T cell receptor beta chain was observed in a study of cytomegalovirus exposure and HLA in healthy donors. V lost 0 bases and J 7 bases, leaving 14 bases between the germline ends. From germline, CDR1 is SGDLS and CDR2 YYNGEE. The CDR3 sequence is 15 residues long. Whole-study findings and limits: The study put about 180 TCR beta chains on its list as cytomegalovirus-associated. In a later analysis, HLA-associated beta chains showed higher expansion and lower generation probabilities than comparable chains. The dataset shows that most TCR sequences were rare, while some public TCRs occurred in many donors.

Regarding this clone: Its antigen is unidentified.

PCR involved 60 Vbeta and 13 Jbeta primers. Method: immunoSEQ multiplex PCR; TCRdb's copy keeps in-frame clones and lacks some. The repertoire holds about 230,000 clones, with around 78% as singletons. Sequencing was done on a sample of PBMCs. The chain recombines TRBV9 with TRBJ2-1; no clear D. This TCR was recovered from a boy aged 5-17 years in good health and CMV-seronegative. The CDR3 DNA is TGTGCCAGCAGCGTAGAGTCTAGGCTGGTAAATGAGCAGTTCTTC. It is translated as CASSVESRLVNEQFF.